The 21 T cell receptor beta chains below come from one sample, sequenced in a study of monozygotic twins with inflammatory bowel disease. TCRdb re-called the 5' RACE reads and catalogs CDR3 proteins one per entry, DNA excluded. The sample is made up of 300,000 to 400,000 distinct CDR3 sequences, and the top ten hold 2% to 2.5% of it. The material sequenced was blood. The receptor set was obtained from a human donor with ulcerative colitis or Crohn's disease, or a healthy co-twin of an affected twin (not recorded which).

V and J are TRBV5-1 and TRBJ2-2; TCRdb's D call, TRBD1, is unchecked because there is no DNA. The germline V gene encodes CDR1 SGHRS and CDR2 YFSETQ. The CDR3 is 15 amino acids. The CDR3 loop is CASSEGHPNTGELFF.

V is TRBV3-1 and J is TRBJ2-1; TCRdb reports TRBD1, a call that lacks DNA to check it against. The CDR3 runs 17 residues. The germline V gene has CDR1 LGHDT and CDR2 YNNKEL (reference sequence). The CDR3 region is CASSQEDLGRGFNEQFF.

The chain links TRBV10-3 to TRBJ2-7; TCRdb returns TRBD1, unconfirmable since there is no DNA. This CDR3 spans 15 amino acids. CDR1 and CDR2 from the germline V gene are ENHRY and SYGVKD. The CDR3 loop reads CAITFNRDGGYEQYF.

The rearrangement links TRBV6-5 to TRBJ1-4. The CDR3 has 16 amino acids. Germline V gives CDR1 MNHEY, CDR2 SVGAGI. Here the CDR3 reads CASSSGEETANEKLFF.

This chain joins TRBV29-1 and TRBJ2-1; the TCRdb D gene call, TRBD1, has no DNA to confirm it. The V gene's germline CDR1 is SQVTM and CDR2 ANQGSEA. CDR3 length equals 14 residues. The CDR3 reads CSVLHYRGPNEQFF.

The chain uses TRBV5-1 and TRBJ1-5; the TRBD1 assignment by TCRdb is unverifiable without DNA. Germline V gene data show CDR1 as SGHRS and CDR2 as YFSETQ. The CDR3 spans 16 residues. The CDR3 loop reads CASSLGDTISGQPQHF.

The rearrangement links TRBV7-9 to TRBJ1-6. Germline V gives CDR1 SEHNR, CDR2 FQNEAQ (reference sequence). The CDR3 loop spans 15 amino acids. This CDR3 reads CASSSTVTLNSPLHF. The full variable domain, with the rest looked up from reference TRBV7-9 and TRBJ1-6, is DTGVSQNPRHKITKRGQNVTFRCDPISEHNRLYWYRQTLGQGPEFLTYFQNEAQLEKSRLLSDRFSAERPKGSFSTLEIQRTEQGDSAMYLCASSSTVTLNSPLHFGNGTRLTVT.

The rearrangement joins TRBV28 to TRBJ2-3; the D call from TCRdb, TRBD1, cannot be confirmed without DNA. Germline V gives CDR1 MDHEN, CDR2 SYDVKM. The CDR3 runs 17 residues. The CDR3 loop is CASQEKTGTGRGDTQYF.

V usage is TRBV11-2 and J usage is TRBJ2-7; TCRdb's assignment of TRBD1 cannot be checked, as there is no DNA. Germline assignment: CDR1 SGHAT and CDR2 FQNNGV. The CDR3 extends over 14 amino acids. The chain's CDR3 is CASSLGDSYYEQYF.

This chain connects TRBV5-1 to TRBJ2-4; TCRdb picks TRBD1, but there is no DNA to check that call. The CDR3 runs 18 residues. CDR1 and CDR2 from the germline V gene are SGHRS and YFSETQ. This chain's CDR3 is CASSLARSGSGAKNIQYF.

This chain joins TRBV4-1 and TRBJ1-3. Germline lookup yields CDR1 MGHRA and CDR2 YSYEKL. This CDR3 is 15 amino acids long. The CDR3 spells CASSQEAGSGNTIYF.

V usage is TRBV6-2 or TRBV6-3 and J usage is TRBJ1-2; there is no DNA to check the TCRdb D call of TRBD1. This CDR3 is 15 amino acids long. Germline V gene sequence: CDR1 MNHEY, CDR2 SVGEGT. The chain's CDR3 is CASSYRLRTGESYTF.

V and J are TRBV7-8 and TRBJ2-1. Germline V CDR1 and CDR2: SGHVS, FQNEAQ. CDR3 length: 16 amino acids. The CDR3 region is CASTKESGSPYNEQFF.

The chain has TRBV29-1 and TRBJ2-1; TCRdb names TRBD2, which stays unverified in the absence of DNA. The CDR3 totals 14 residues. Per germline, CDR1 SQVTM and CDR2 ANQGSEA. The CDR3 reads CSVESGTSGGEQFF.

This chain joins TRBV28 and TRBJ1-2. CDR1 and CDR2 (germline): MDHEN, SYDVKM. The CDR3 runs 11 residues. The CDR3: CACSSRYGYTF.

V is TRBV7-2 and J is TRBJ2-3; TCRdb's D gene call, TRBD2, goes unchecked for lack of DNA. CDR1 SGHTA and CDR2 FQGNSA come from the germline V gene. The length of the CDR3 is 15 residues. The CDR3 is CASSLVGGKVDTQYF.

The chain combines TRBV5-1 with TRBJ1-1; without DNA, the TCRdb call of TRBD1 cannot be checked. Germline CDR1 reads SGHRS; CDR2 reads YFSETQ. This CDR3 spans 15 amino acids. The CDR3 sequence is CASSSTRTANTEAFF.

This sequence joins TRBV6-5 and TRBJ2-1; the TCRdb call, TRBD2, lacks DNA for checking. The CDR3 sequence is 15 residues long. CDR1 MNHEY and CDR2 SVGAGI come from the germline V gene. The CDR3 spells CASIFGSQGYNEQFF.

This sequence joins TRBV11-3 and TRBJ2-1; there is no DNA to check the TCRdb D call of TRBD1. Germline CDR1 SGHNT, CDR2 YENEEA. There are 18 residues in the CDR3. The CDR3 loop reads CASSLIGIGKGQTNEQFF.

CDR3 protein: CASKVDFSSYNEQFF. The chain employs TRBV5-1 and TRBJ2-1; TCRdb names TRBD2, which stays unverified in the absence of DNA. Germline lookup yields CDR1 SGHRS and CDR2 YFSETQ. The CDR3 loop spans 15 amino acids.

The V gene is TRBV7-2, the J gene TRBJ2-1; the D gene TCRdb calls, TRBD1, cannot be checked with no DNA. CDR3 size: 13 residues. Germline CDR1 SGHTA, CDR2 FQGNSA. CDR3 sequence: CASSPDRAMGQFF.